This TCR beta chain was sequenced during a study of control samples from healthy donors and cancer patients. Clones were sequenced by immunoSEQ multiplex PCR, and TCRdb holds only the in-frame ones, with some missing. This table holds 400,000 to 450,000 clones, over 75% found once. V lost 10 bases, J lost 4 bases, and 7 bases stayed unmatched. The CDR3 is made up of 13 amino acids. Germline assignment: CDR1 MNHEY and CDR2 SMNVEV (reference sequence). The origin of this receptor is a man aged 35 to 55 with head and neck cancer. This chain connects TRBV27 to TRBJ2-3, with TRBD2 matching 8 bases. The specimen sequenced was PBMCs. The CDR3, as DNA: TGTGCCACCATTCCAGCGGGGGCAGATACGCAGTATTTT. Translation gives CATIPAGADTQYF.